Listed here are 32 T cell receptor beta chains from one sample, sequenced in a study of tumor-infiltrating lymphocytes in localized non-small cell lung cancer. Libraries were prepared by immunoSEQ multiplex PCR; TCRdb keeps only in-frame clonotypes and omits some of them. The sample carries under 3,500 clones, 65% to 70% recorded once. Sequenced input: uninvolved lung tissue not adjacent to the tumor. All receptors derive from a human donor with non-small cell lung cancer.

The chain has TRBV5-5 and TRBJ1-1; 7 nucleotides line up with TRBD1. CDR3 length equals 14 residues. V lost 6 bases, J lost 0 bases, and 5 bases stayed unmatched. Germline CDR1 is SGHKS and CDR2 is YYEKEE (reference sequence). Here the CDR3 reads CASIPGQMNTEAFF. In DNA, the CDR3 is TGTGCCAGCATCCCGGGACAGATGAACACTGAAGCTTTCTTT.

This clone is medium-sized (0.01 to 0.1%). The rearrangement joins TRBV19 to TRBJ2-1; 11 nucleotides match TRBD2. The J segment lost 4 bases and the V segment lost 5 bases, leaving 4 bases of the junction unmatched. The CDR3 has 15 residues. Germline V gene sequence: CDR1 LNHDA, CDR2 SQIVND (reference sequence). CDR3 amino acids: CASSPTSGAYNEQFF. In DNA, the CDR3 is TGTGCCAGTAGTCCGACTAGCGGGGCTTACAATGAGCAGTTCTTC.

The chain employs TRBV21-1 and TRBJ1-4. TRBV21-1 is designated a pseudogene. This CDR3 has 22 amino acids. The CDR3 nucleotides read TGTGCCAGCAGCCTAAACCCTCTACAAGAGGGGGGGATCAGGATGCCGGGTGAAAAACTGTTTTTT. Its protein is CASSLNPLQEGGIRMPGEKLFF.

The V call is TRBV6-5, the J call TRBJ1-3; D not resolved. Trimming took off 3 bases at V and 2 bases at J, with 14 bases between the two ends. Per germline, CDR1 MNHEY and CDR2 SVGAGI. The CDR3 runs to 16 residues. The CDR3 loop is CASSYSVLGAGNTIYF. The CDR3 coding sequence is TGTGCCAGCAGTTATAGTGTCCTGGGTGCTGGAAACACCATATATTTT.

This clone has more than one count but fewer than ten. This chain joins TRBV6-1 and TRBJ1-5, with TRBD1 matching over 7 bases. V was pared by 7 bases and J by 3 bases, with 6 bases of the junction left unmatched. CDR3 length equals 14 residues. The germline V gene has CDR1 MNHNS and CDR2 SASEGT. CDR3 amino acids: CASKNRGVNQPQHF. CDR3 nucleotide sequence: TGTGCCAGCAAGAACAGGGGTGTCAATCAGCCCCAGCATTTT.

The V gene is TRBV2, the J gene TRBJ1-1; tentative D call: TRBD1 (5 bases). CDR3 length: 16 residues. The germline V gene has CDR1 SNHLY and CDR2 FYNNEI. V gave up 8 bases and J gave up 4 bases, with 23 bases separating them. CDR3 in amino acids: CASASPGLQTGTEAFF. For the CDR3, the DNA is TGTGCCAGCGCTTCTCCGGGACTCCAGACGGGCACTGAAGCTTTCTTT.

This rearrangement joins TRBV19 to TRBJ1-2; tentative D call: TRBD1 (5 bases). Germline assignment: CDR1 LNHDA and CDR2 SQIVND (reference sequence). CDR3 length: 14 residues. V dropped 8 bases and J dropped 1 base, with 14 bases sitting between them. CDR3 loop: CASLAGGLNYGYTF. Written as DNA, the CDR3 is TGTGCCAGTTTAGCGGGGGGACTTAACTATGGCTACACCTTC.

This sequence joins TRBV9 and TRBJ2-3; the D gene is possibly TRBD2 (5 bases). Germline V CDR1 and CDR2: SGDLS, YYNGEE. The CDR3 length is 14 residues. V gave up 3 bases and J gave up 0 bases, with 8 bases separating them. CDR3 region: CASSGRTSTDTQYF. CDR3 nucleotide sequence: TGTGCCAGCAGCGGACGGACTAGCACAGATACGCAGTATTTT. Together with reference TRBV9 and TRBJ2-3, the CDR3 gives the full variable domain: DSGVTQTPKHLITATGQRVTLRCSPRSGDLSVYWYQQSLDQGLQFLIQYYNGEERAKGNILERFSAQQFPDLHSELNLSSLELGDSALYFCASSGRTSTDTQYFGPGTRLTVL.

The table lists this clone with a few counts. V usage is TRBV29-1 and J usage is TRBJ1-1; D may be TRBD1 (6 bases). Germline loops: CDR1 SQVTM, CDR2 ANQGSEA. The length of the CDR3 is 13 residues. V lost 5 bases, J lost 1 base, and 11 bases lay in between. The CDR3 reads CSVQTGWNTEAFF. The CDR3 nucleotides are TGCAGCGTTCAGACAGGCTGGAACACTGAAGCTTTCTTT.

V usage is TRBV6-9 and J usage is TRBJ2-2; TRBD2 aligns across 8 bases. V lost 6 bases to trimming and J lost 1 base; unmatched junction nucleotides: 1. Germline CDR1 is MNHGY and CDR2 is SVAAGI. This CDR3 is built from 14 residues. The CDR3 bases are TGTGCCAGCAGACTAGCGGAGAACACCGGGGAGCTGTTTTTT. It is translated as CASRLAENTGELFF.

This clone ranks as hyperexpanded. V gene TRBV28 combines with J gene TRBJ1-4; D is uncertain. The ends were cut back, 5 bases at V and 4 bases at J, with 11 bases in the middle. Germline V gene lookup returns CDR1 MDHEN and CDR2 SYDVKM. The CDR3 is 14 residues long. The CDR3 nucleotides read TGTGCCAGCAGTCCCGGGAACCGTAATGAAAAACTGTTTTTT. Protein product: CASSPGNRNEKLFF.

The genes are TRBV15 and TRBJ2-7; weak D call: TRBD1 (5 bases). This CDR3 region has 14 residues. Germline V CDR1 and CDR2: LNHNV, YYDKDF (reference sequence). The ends were cut back, 3 bases at V and 5 bases at J, with 14 bases in the middle. CDR3 region: CATSSPPVGHEQYF. CDR3 DNA sequence: TGTGCCACCAGCAGCCCTCCCGTGGGGCACGAGCAGTACTTC. Variable domain in full (rest from reference TRBV15 and TRBJ2-7): DAMVIQNPRYQVTQFGKPVTLSCSQTLNHNVMYWYQQKSSQAPKLLFHYYDKDFNNEADTPDNFQSRRPNTSFCFLDIRSPGLGDTAMYLCATSSPPVGHEQYFGPGTRLTVT.

V and J are TRBV7-2 and TRBJ2-1, with D possibly being TRBD2 (5 bases). The CDR3 totals 13 residues. The V gene's germline CDR1 is SGHTA and CDR2 FQGNSA. The V end lost 5 bases, the J end lost 7 bases, and 12 bases lay between the germline ends. The CDR3 DNA reads TGTGCCAGCAGCCTTACGACGGGGAATGAGCAGTTCTTC. This sequence encodes CASSLTTGNEQFF. Combining the CDR3 with reference TRBV7-2 and TRBJ2-1 gives the whole variable domain GAGVSQSPSNKVTEKGKDVELRCDPISGHTALYWYRQSLGQGLEFLIYFQGNSAPDKSGLPSDRFSAERTGGSVSTLTIQRTQQEDSAVYLCASSLTTGNEQFFGPGTRLTVL.

Remarks on this clone: At one of its ends the junction is not consistent with the germline gene, which may arise from a read error. The chain links TRBV13 to TRBJ2-7; no reliable D call. Germline V lookup: CDR1 PRHDT, CDR2 FYEKMQ (reference sequence). There are 15 residues in the CDR3. The CDR3 nucleotides read TGTGCCAGCAGCCTAGGATTAGGGAAGGAGAACGAGCAGTACTTC. Amino acid sequence: CASSLGLGKENEQYF. Filled out from reference TRBV13 and TRBJ2-7, the complete variable domain reads AAGVIQSPRHLIKEKRETATLKCYPIPRHDTVYWYQQGPGQDPQFLISFYEKMQSDKGSIPDRFSAQQFSDYHSELNMSSLELGDSALYFCASSLGLGKENEQYFGPGTRLTVT.

This chain connects TRBV6-6 to TRBJ2-1; no clear D. Trimming took 4 bases from V and 3 from J, leaving 4 bases between them. The CDR3 runs 12 residues. Germline CDR1 and CDR2: MNHNY and SVGAGI (reference sequence). For the CDR3, the DNA is TGTGCCAGCAGTTCTGACTACAATGAGCAGTTCTTC. Its protein is CASSSDYNEQFF.

The chain couples TRBV7-2 to TRBJ1-6; the match to TRBD1 covers 10 bases. Germline V gives CDR1 SGHTA, CDR2 FQGNSA. This CDR3 has 17 residues. J was trimmed by 8 bases and V by 2 bases; bases with no gene match: 9. This CDR3 is CASSLLTGGARYSPLHF. Here the CDR3 DNA reads TGTGCCAGCAGCTTATTGACAGGGGGCGCGAGGTATTCACCCCTCCACTTT.

The rearrangement uses TRBV5-4 and TRBJ2-3; possibly TRBD1 for D (6 bases). Deletions cut 0 bases from V and 4 bases from J, with 15 bases between. This CDR3 spans 16 amino acids. The germline V gene has CDR1 SGHNT and CDR2 YYREEE (reference sequence). Here the CDR3 DNA reads TGTGCCAGCAGCTTGGGGGAACAGGGTTATTCAGATACGCAGTATTTT. Encoded protein: CASSLGEQGYSDTQYF.

This clone was observed a handful of times. The chain uses TRBV20-1 and TRBJ2-7; no firm D call. The V gene's germline CDR1 is DFQATT and CDR2 SNEGSKA (reference sequence). There are 11 residues in the CDR3. V gave up 6 bases and J gave up 3 bases, with 9 bases separating them. CDR3 DNA sequence: TGCAGTGCCCAGTACGGCTACGAGCAGTACTTC. The encoded protein is CSAQYGYEQYF.

J is TRBJ2-7 and V is TRBV5-6; tentatively, D is TRBD1 or TRBD2 (5 bases each). CDR3 length equals 15 residues. Germline V gives CDR1 SGHDT, CDR2 YYEEEE. Trimming removed 3 bases at V and 3 bases at J, with 16 bases between. In DNA form, the CDR3 reads TGTGCCAGCAGCTCAACACGGGACGGACTCTACGAGCAGTACTTC. Its translation: CASSSTRDGLYEQYF. Combining the CDR3 with reference TRBV5-6 and TRBJ2-7 gives the whole variable domain DAGVTQSPTHLIKTRGQQVTLRCSPKSGHDTVSWYQQALGQGPQFIFQYYEEEERQRGNFPDRFSGHQFPNYSSELNVNALLLGDSALYLCASSSTRDGLYEQYFGPGTRLTVT.

This chain joins TRBV6-5 and TRBJ1-6; possibly TRBD1 for D (5 bases). Germline CDR1 MNHEY, CDR2 SVGAGI. Trimming stripped 6 bases from V and 0 bases from J, with 12 bases between. The CDR3 length is 16 residues. The CDR3 loop reads CASRYRSSSYNSPLHF. The DNA of the CDR3 is TGTGCCAGCAGATACAGGTCAAGCTCCTATAATTCACCCCTCCACTTT.

This chain links TRBV28 with TRBJ2-3; 10 bases line up with TRBD2. After removal of 9 bases from V and 5 bases from J, the junction contained 11 bases not matched to a gene. This CDR3 comprises 15 residues. Germline V CDR1 and CDR2: MDHEN, SYDVKM. The CDR3, as DNA: TGTGCCAGGGAAAACAAGCGGGAGGGCAAAGATACGCAGTATTTT. This gives the protein CARENKREGKDTQYF.

The sample holds a few counts of this clone. The chain combines TRBV6-5 with TRBJ1-1; no clear D. Between the trimmed V and J ends, which lost 0 bases and 1 base, there was a span of 9 bases. CDR3 length: 15 residues. Germline V lookup: CDR1 MNHEY, CDR2 SVGAGI. CDR3 bases: TGTGCCAGCAGTTACTCCGCAACAGCGAACACTGAAGCTTTCTTT. Protein sequence: CASSYSATANTEAFF.

This clone was recorded only once. The chain joins TRBV5-1 to TRBJ2-5; 7 nucleotides align to TRBD2. There are 14 residues in the CDR3. The junction had 2 bases not matched to a gene; V was cut back by 1 base and J by 2 bases. The germline V gene has CDR1 SGHRS and CDR2 YFSETQ. CDR3 sequence reads: CASSLTRGQETQYF. The CDR3 region has the DNA TGCGCCAGCAGCTTGACGCGGGGGCAAGAGACCCAGTACTTC.

CDR3 sequence reads: CASSESRVNGYTF. CDR3 sequence (DNA): TGCGCCAGCAGTGAGTCAAGGGTTAATGGCTACACCTTC. The chain is built from TRBV10-2 and TRBJ1-2; D uncertain. CDR1 WSHSY and CDR2 SAAADI come from the germline V gene. The V gene lost 0 bases and the J gene lost 6 bases, with 8 bases spanning the gap. The CDR3 runs 13 residues.

V usage is TRBV5-5 and J usage is TRBJ2-7, with TRBD2 identical over 10 bases. In germline, CDR1 is SGHKS, CDR2 YYEKEE (reference sequence). The CDR3 spans 16 residues. J gave up 2 bases and V 3 bases, and 8 bases lay outside the gene matches. The CDR3 region has the DNA TGTGCCAGCAGCTCCCTACCGACTAGCGGGCCCTACGAGCAGTACTTC. Protein: CASSSLPTSGPYEQYF. The full variable domain, completed using reference TRBV5-5 and TRBJ2-7, is DAGVTQSPTHLIKTRGQQVTLRCSPISGHKSVSWYQQVLGQGPQFIFQYYEKEERGRGNFPDRFSARQFPNYSSELNVNALLLGDSALYLCASSSLPTSGPYEQYFGPGTRLTVT.

The table lists this clone with a few counts. The gene calls are TRBV27 and TRBJ1-1, with a tentative D call TRBD1 (6 bases). V was trimmed by 5 bases and J by 10 bases, leaving 17 bases between them. Looked up from germline, CDR1 is MNHEY and CDR2 is SMNVEV (reference sequence). The CDR3 has 13 amino acids. As DNA, the CDR3 is TGTGCCAGCAGTCCTACATTACAGGGTGTAGCTTTCTTT. It specifies CASSPTLQGVAFF.

This sequence joins TRBV10-1 and TRBJ1-1; no clear D. V lost 0 bases to trimming and J lost 12 bases, with 20 bases between them. Germline V gene data show CDR1 as WNHNN and CDR2 as SYGVQD (reference sequence). The CDR3 is 15 residues long. CDR3 amino acids: CASSESGVASEKTFF. CDR3 in DNA: TGCGCCAGCAGTGAGTCTGGTGTTGCGTCAGAAAAGACTTTCTTT.

The chain links TRBV5-6 to TRBJ1-1; weak D call: TRBD1 (6 bases). The CDR3 totals 12 residues. Germline CDR1 reads SGHDT; CDR2 reads YYEEEE. V gave up 4 bases and J gave up 9 bases, with 13 bases separating them. The CDR3 coding sequence is TGTGCCAGCAGCCAAGACAGGATTCAAGCTTTCTTT. It encodes CASSQDRIQAFF.

The CDR3 bases are TGCAGCGTTAAATCGAGGGCCATGCAAGGGGAAAAACTGTTTTTT. As protein: CSVKSRAMQGEKLFF. This chain uses TRBV29-1 with TRBJ1-4; D is uncertain. The germline V gene encodes CDR1 SQVTM and CDR2 ANQGSEA. CDR3 size: 15 residues. Trimming shortened V by 5 bases and J by 8 bases, and 21 bases separated the two germline ends. The whole variable domain, filled in from reference TRBV29-1 and TRBJ1-4, reads SAVISQKPSRDICQRGTSLTIQCQVDSQVTMMFWYRQQPGQSLTLIATANQGSEATYESGFVIDKFPISRPNLTFSTLTVSNMSPEDSSIYLCSVKSRAMQGEKLFFGSGTQLSVL.

This clone came up a few times. CDR3 loop: CASSVSLQGEAFF. CDR3 coding DNA: TGTGCCAGCAGTGTATCTTTACAGGGAGAGGCTTTCTTT. The chain combines TRBV6-1 with TRBJ1-1; D possibly corresponds to TRBD1 (6 bases). V lost 4 bases to trimming and J lost 11 bases, with 17 bases between them. The CDR3 loop spans 13 amino acids. CDR1 and CDR2 from the germline V gene are MNHNS and SASEGT.

CDR3: CASSFGTVYGYTF. The DNA for the CDR3 is TGCGCCAGCAGCTTCGGGACAGTCTATGGCTACACCTTC. V gene TRBV5-1 combines with J gene TRBJ1-2; 7 nucleotides line up with TRBD1. Germline lookup yields CDR1 SGHRS and CDR2 YFSETQ. Trimming removed 2 bases from V and 4 bases from J; junction bases left unmatched: 2. This CDR3 comprises 13 residues.

This clone has a handful of counts. The CDR3 DNA sequence: TGTGCCAGCAGCGGGCGGGGGCGGGTCGGGGAGCTGTTTTTT. It translates to CASSGRGRVGELFF. The V gene is TRBV9, the J gene TRBJ2-2, with a tentative D call TRBD2 (7 bases). The germline V and J ends were trimmed by 3 bases and 7 bases, with 13 bases remaining between them. The V gene's germline CDR1 is SGDLS and CDR2 YYNGEE. The CDR3 length is 14 residues.